A selection of T cell receptor beta chains follows, all from one sample in a study of regulatory T cells in long-lasting Graves disease. MiXCR, applied by TCRdb to the multiplex PCR reads, yields one record per CDR3 protein. Of hundreds of thousands of distinct CDR3 sequences in the sample, roughly 15% were seen once. The sample was also reused in another study, on T cells in Graves' hyperthyroidism and ophthalmopathy.

The sample consisted of peripheral blood mononuclear cells (PBMCs), taken at new diagnosis, from a patient treated with antithyroid drugs. The receptors here all came from a woman aged 30 to 39 with Graves disease. The CDR3 runs from the conserved cysteine through the conserved F or W. D genes are given only for firm matches. Clone size, where shown, is once, few, many, or a class for clones that have expanded.

CDR3aa: CASRLEGTGELFF
CDR3nt: TGTGCCAGCAGACTGGAGGGGACCGGGGAGCTGTTTTTT
v_gene: TRBV5-1
j_gene: TRBJ2-2
d_gene: .
abundance: .

CDR3aa: CASSSLRYEQYF
CDR3nt: TGTGCCAGCAGTTCACTTCGCTACGAGCAGTACTTC
v_gene: TRBV28
j_gene: TRBJ2-7
d_gene: .
abundance: many

CDR3aa: CASSLAPGAGYEQYF
CDR3nt: TGCGCCAGCAGCTTGGCGCCGGGAGCGGGATACGAGCAGTACTTC
v_gene: TRBV5-1
j_gene: TRBJ2-7
d_gene: TRBD2
abundance: .

CDR3aa: CASSQETQYF
CDR3nt: TGTGCCAGCAGCCAAGAGACCCAGTACTTC
v_gene: TRBV2
j_gene: TRBJ2-5
d_gene: .
abundance: many

CDR3aa: CASSLSGFNEQFF
CDR3nt: TGTGCCAGCAGTTTATCAGGGTTCAATGAGCAGTTCTTC
v_gene: TRBV28
j_gene: TRBJ2-1
d_gene: .
abundance: .

CDR3aa: CASSPLPGLDHTQYF
CDR3nt: TGTGCCAGCAGCCCTCTCCCGGGACTAGACCATACGCAGTATTTT
v_gene: TRBV7-3
j_gene: TRBJ2-3
d_gene: TRBD2
abundance: many

CDR3aa: CASSLSPGQGVQPQHF
CDR3nt: TGTGCCAGCAGTTTATCCCCGGGACAGGGTGTTCAGCCCCAGCATTTT
v_gene: TRBV12-3/TRBV12-4
j_gene: TRBJ1-5
d_gene: TRBD1
abundance: many

CDR3aa: CASSPLAGVEDTQYF
CDR3nt: TGTGCCAGCAGCCCCCTAGCGGGAGTAGAAGATACGCAGTATTTT
v_gene: TRBV7-8
j_gene: TRBJ2-3
d_gene: TRBD2
abundance: many

CDR3aa: CASSLPGQGSYEQYF
CDR3nt: TGTGCCAGCAGCCTTCCGGGACAGGGCTCCTACGAGCAGTACTTC
v_gene: TRBV11-2
j_gene: TRBJ2-7
d_gene: TRBD1
abundance: many

CDR3aa: CASSEKRGWLGGQYF
CDR3nt: TGTGCCAGCAGTGAGAAGAGAGGCTGGCTCGGTGGGCAGTACTTC
v_gene: TRBV6-1
j_gene: TRBJ2-7
d_gene: .
abundance: .

CDR3aa: CASSLAEYGYTF
CDR3nt: TGTGCCAGCAGCTTGGCCGAGTATGGCTACACCTTC
v_gene: TRBV5-5
j_gene: TRBJ1-2
d_gene: .
abundance: .

CDR3aa: CASSPGTGSNSETQYF
CDR3nt: TGTGCCAGCAGCCCTGGGACAGGGTCGAATTCGGAGACCCAGTACTTC
v_gene: TRBV12-3/TRBV12-4
j_gene: TRBJ2-5
d_gene: TRBD1
abundance: many

CDR3aa: CASSLAWVRGGDTQYF
CDR3nt: TGTGCCAGCAGCTTAGCGTGGGTCCGCGGGGGAGATACGCAGTATTTT
v_gene: TRBV7-9
j_gene: TRBJ2-3
d_gene: TRBD2
abundance: many

CDR3aa: CASSEIRTGGTDTQYF
CDR3nt: TGCGCCAGCAGTGAGATTAGGACAGGGGGGACAGATACGCAGTATTTT
v_gene: TRBV10-1
j_gene: TRBJ2-3
d_gene: TRBD1
abundance: .

CDR3aa: CASSRLPGTVDTGELFF
CDR3nt: TGTGCCAGCAGCAGACTCCCCGGGACCGTGGACACCGGGGAGCTGTTTTTT
v_gene: TRBV9
j_gene: TRBJ2-2
d_gene: .
abundance: .

CDR3aa: CASSTLAGDYEQLF
CDR3nt: TGTGCCAGCTCAACTTTAGCGGGAGATTATGAGCAGCTCTTC
v_gene: TRBV18
j_gene: TRBJ2-1
d_gene: TRBD2
abundance: .

CDR3aa: CASGLTSVGDEQFF
CDR3nt: TGTGCCAGCGGCTTGACTAGCGTCGGGGATGAGCAGTTCTTC
v_gene: TRBV28
j_gene: TRBJ2-1
d_gene: TRBD2
abundance: many

CDR3aa: CASSVSTGLVTQYF
CDR3nt: TGTGCCAGCAGCGTATCTACGGGACTAGTGACCCAGTACTTC
v_gene: TRBV9
j_gene: TRBJ2-5
d_gene: TRBD2
abundance: few

CDR3aa: CASSTSRVGDTIYF
CDR3nt: TGTGCCAGTAGTACCTCAAGGGTTGGAGACACCATATATTTT
v_gene: TRBV19
j_gene: TRBJ1-3
d_gene: .
abundance: .

CDR3aa: CASSHGKETQYF
CDR3nt: TGTGCCAGCAGCCACGGAAAAGAGACCCAGTACTTC
v_gene: TRBV3-1
j_gene: TRBJ2-5
d_gene: .
abundance: few

CDR3aa: CAWNPAGGELFF
CDR3nt: TGTGCCTGGAATCCGGCGGGCGGGGAGCTGTTTTTT
v_gene: TRBV30
j_gene: TRBJ2-2
d_gene: .
abundance: .

CDR3aa: CASSRGTDLGTEAFF
CDR3nt: TGTGCCAGCAGTCGAGGGACGGACCTGGGCACTGAAGCTTTCTTT
v_gene: TRBV27
j_gene: TRBJ1-1
d_gene: .
abundance: many

CDR3aa: CSASSDGADNYEQYF
CDR3nt: TGCAGTGCTAGTTCAGACGGGGCGGATAACTACGAGCAGTACTTC
v_gene: TRBV20-1
j_gene: TRBJ2-7
d_gene: .
abundance: many

CDR3aa: CASSLGGRDTDTQYF
CDR3nt: TGTGCCAGCAGCTTAGGCGGGAGGGACACAGATACGCAGTATTTT
v_gene: TRBV7-2
j_gene: TRBJ2-3
d_gene: TRBD2
abundance: few

CDR3aa: CSAYSTYNEQFF
CDR3nt: TGCAGTGCCTATTCGACCTACAATGAGCAGTTCTTC
v_gene: TRBV20-1
j_gene: TRBJ2-1
d_gene: .
abundance: many

CDR3aa: CASSGGTGAGKLFF
CDR3nt: TGTGCCAGCAGTGGGGGGACAGGGGCTGGGAAACTGTTTTTT
v_gene: TRBV12-3/TRBV12-4
j_gene: TRBJ1-4
d_gene: TRBD1
abundance: many

CDR3aa: CASQREHYEQYF
CDR3nt: TGTGCCAGTCAACGGGAGCACTACGAGCAGTACTTC
v_gene: TRBV28
j_gene: TRBJ2-7
d_gene: .
abundance: many

CDR3aa: CASSLGQGYTEAFF
CDR3nt: TGTGCCAGCAGCTTAGGACAGGGTTACACTGAAGCTTTCTTT
v_gene: TRBV7-9
j_gene: TRBJ1-1
d_gene: TRBD1
abundance: many

CDR3aa: CSARDRGQGIYNEQFF
CDR3nt: TGCAGTGCTAGAGATCGAGGACAGGGGATATACAATGAGCAGTTCTTC
v_gene: TRBV20-1
j_gene: TRBJ2-1
d_gene: TRBD1
abundance: few

CDR3aa: CASSRLFGTTSYNEQFF
CDR3nt: TGTGCCAGCAGCCGACTATTCGGGACAACCTCCTACAATGAGCAGTTCTTC
v_gene: TRBV14
j_gene: TRBJ2-1
d_gene: .
abundance: .

CDR3aa: CASSQERGEAFF
CDR3nt: TGCGCCAGCAGCCAAGAGCGAGGTGAAGCTTTCTTT
v_gene: TRBV4-1
j_gene: TRBJ1-1
d_gene: .
abundance: many

CDR3aa: CASSSSSGYRTEAFF
CDR3nt: TGTGCCAGCAGCTCCTCGTCAGGCTATCGAACTGAAGCTTTCTTT
v_gene: TRBV7-8
j_gene: TRBJ1-1
d_gene: .
abundance: .

CDR3aa: CASRTPPGLAANEQFF
CDR3nt: TGTGCCAGCAGGACACCCCCGGGACTAGCGGCTAATGAGCAGTTCTTC
v_gene: TRBV27
j_gene: TRBJ2-1
d_gene: TRBD2
abundance: few

CDR3aa: CASSTGAGIQYF
CDR3nt: TGTGCCAGCTCTACAGGGGCTGGAATTCAGTACTTC
v_gene: TRBV12-3/TRBV12-4
j_gene: TRBJ2-4
d_gene: TRBD1
abundance: .

CDR3aa: CASGLSQGFSNYGYTF
CDR3nt: TGTGCTAGTGGTTTGAGCCAAGGTTTCTCTAACTATGGCTACACCTTC
v_gene: TRBV12-5
j_gene: TRBJ1-2
d_gene: .
abundance: .

CDR3aa: CASSPIGGYNEQFF
CDR3nt: TGCGCCAGCAGCCCTATTGGGGGTTACAATGAGCAGTTCTTC
v_gene: TRBV4-1
j_gene: TRBJ2-1
d_gene: .
abundance: .

CDR3aa: CASSLGTGTSGRVEQFF
CDR3nt: TGTGCCAGCAGTTTAGGTACCGGGACTAGCGGGAGAGTTGAGCAGTTCTTC
v_gene: TRBV12-3/TRBV12-4
j_gene: TRBJ2-1
d_gene: TRBD2
abundance: many

CDR3aa: CASSEQGINEQFF
CDR3nt: TGTGCCAGCAGTGAGCAGGGAATCAATGAGCAGTTCTTC
v_gene: TRBV6-4
j_gene: TRBJ2-1
d_gene: .
abundance: .

CDR3aa: CASNSAGVSTGELFF
CDR3nt: TGTGCCAGTAACTCAGCGGGAGTCTCCACCGGGGAGCTGTTTTTT
v_gene: TRBV19
j_gene: TRBJ2-2
d_gene: TRBD2
abundance: .

CDR3aa: CASSKGAGIYQPQHF
CDR3nt: TGCGCCAGCAGCAAAGGGGCAGGGATCTATCAGCCCCAGCATTTT
v_gene: TRBV5-1
j_gene: TRBJ1-5
d_gene: .
abundance: .

CDR3aa: CATSDAGVYQPQHF
CDR3nt: TGTGCCACCAGTGATGCAGGGGTCTATCAGCCCCAGCATTTT
v_gene: TRBV24-1
j_gene: TRBJ1-5
d_gene: .
abundance: many

CDR3aa: CASSQRGRQETQYF
CDR3nt: TGTGCCAGCAGCCAAAGGGGCCGACAAGAGACCCAGTACTTC
v_gene: TRBV7-9
j_gene: TRBJ2-5
d_gene: .
abundance: .

CDR3aa: CSASSGRTSYEQHF
CDR3nt: TGCAGTGCCTCTAGCGGGAGGACCTCCTACGAGCAGCACTTC
v_gene: TRBV20-1
j_gene: TRBJ2-7
d_gene: TRBD2
abundance: once

CDR3aa: CASSPVFGPSYEQYF
CDR3nt: TGTGCCAGCAGCCCTGTTTTTGGGCCGTCCTACGAGCAGTACTTC
v_gene: TRBV5-6
j_gene: TRBJ2-7
d_gene: .
abundance: few

CDR3aa: CSAMDRGFEQFF
CDR3nt: TGCAGTGCTATGGACAGGGGTTTTGAGCAGTTCTTC
v_gene: TRBV20-1
j_gene: TRBJ2-1
d_gene: TRBD1
abundance: .

CDR3aa: CASSPEGGSGDTQYF
CDR3nt: TGCGCCAGCAGCCCGGAGGGCGGGAGTGGGGATACGCAGTATTTT
v_gene: TRBV5-1
j_gene: TRBJ2-3
d_gene: TRBD2
abundance: .